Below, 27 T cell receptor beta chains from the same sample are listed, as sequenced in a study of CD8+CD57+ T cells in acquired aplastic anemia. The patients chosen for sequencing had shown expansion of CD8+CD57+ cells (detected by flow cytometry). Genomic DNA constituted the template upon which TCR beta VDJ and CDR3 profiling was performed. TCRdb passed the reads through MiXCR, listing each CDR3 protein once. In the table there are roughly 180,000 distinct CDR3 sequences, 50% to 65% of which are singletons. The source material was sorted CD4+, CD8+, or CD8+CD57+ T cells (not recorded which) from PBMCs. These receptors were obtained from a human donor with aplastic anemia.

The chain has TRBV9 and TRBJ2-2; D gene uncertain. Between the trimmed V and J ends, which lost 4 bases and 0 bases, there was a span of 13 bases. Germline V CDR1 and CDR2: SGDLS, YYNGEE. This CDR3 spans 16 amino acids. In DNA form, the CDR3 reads TGTGCCAGCAGCTTGTCGGAAGGCGCGAACACCGGGGAGCTGTTTTTT. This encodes CASSLSEGANTGELFF.

CDR3 in amino acids: CASSENQGLGGYTF. In nucleotides, the CDR3 is TGCGCCAGCAGTGAGAATCAGGGGCTGGGTGGCTACACCTTC. V gene TRBV10-2 combines with J gene TRBJ1-2; D possibly corresponds to TRBD1 (6 bases). Trimming removed 2 bases at V and 7 bases at J, with 14 bases between. Germline CDR1 WSHSY, CDR2 SAAADI. The CDR3 has 14 residues.

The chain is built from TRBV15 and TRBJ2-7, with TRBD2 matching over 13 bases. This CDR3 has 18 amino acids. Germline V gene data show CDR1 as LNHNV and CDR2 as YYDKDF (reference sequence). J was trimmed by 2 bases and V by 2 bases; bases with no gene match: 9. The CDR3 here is CATSRSATSGGTPYEQYF. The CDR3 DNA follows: TGTGCCACCAGCAGATCCGCGACTAGCGGGGGGACCCCCTACGAGCAGTACTTC.

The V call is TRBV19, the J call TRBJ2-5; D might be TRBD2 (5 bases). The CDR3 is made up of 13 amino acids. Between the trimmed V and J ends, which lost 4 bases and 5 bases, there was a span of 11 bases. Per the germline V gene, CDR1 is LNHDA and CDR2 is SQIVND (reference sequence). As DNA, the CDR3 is TGTGCCAGTAGTAACGTGGAGGCCGAGACCCAGTACTTC. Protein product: CASSNVEAETQYF.

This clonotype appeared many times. CDR3 in DNA: TGCGCCAGCAGCCAAGACGGCAGTAGCAATCAGCCCCAGCATTTT. Amino acid sequence: CASSQDGSSNQPQHF. This rearrangement joins TRBV4-1 to TRBJ1-5; D is ambiguous. Germline values: CDR1 MGHRA, CDR2 YSYEKL. V lost 0 bases, J lost 0 bases, and 6 bases lay in between. The CDR3 consists of 15 residues.

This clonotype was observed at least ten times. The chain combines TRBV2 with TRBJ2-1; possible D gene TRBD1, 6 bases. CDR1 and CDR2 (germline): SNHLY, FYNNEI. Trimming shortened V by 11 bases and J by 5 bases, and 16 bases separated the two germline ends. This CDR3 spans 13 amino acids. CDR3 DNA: TGTGCCGGAACAGGGCCGAACAACAATGAGCAGTTCTTC. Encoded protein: CAGTGPNNNEQFF.

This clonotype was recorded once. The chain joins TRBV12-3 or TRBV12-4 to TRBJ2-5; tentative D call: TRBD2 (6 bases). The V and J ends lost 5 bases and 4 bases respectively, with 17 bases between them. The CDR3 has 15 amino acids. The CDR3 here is CASSEFGGRGETQYF. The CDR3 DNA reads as TGTGCCAGCAGTGAATTTGGGGGGAGAGGAGAGACCCAGTACTTC.

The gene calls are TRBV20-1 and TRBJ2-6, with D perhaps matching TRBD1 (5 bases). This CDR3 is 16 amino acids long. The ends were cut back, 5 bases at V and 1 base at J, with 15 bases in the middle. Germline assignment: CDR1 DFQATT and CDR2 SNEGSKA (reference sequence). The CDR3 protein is CSAPGPGRSGANVLTF. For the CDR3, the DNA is TGCAGTGCTCCAGGGCCCGGAAGGTCTGGGGCCAACGTCCTGACTTTC.

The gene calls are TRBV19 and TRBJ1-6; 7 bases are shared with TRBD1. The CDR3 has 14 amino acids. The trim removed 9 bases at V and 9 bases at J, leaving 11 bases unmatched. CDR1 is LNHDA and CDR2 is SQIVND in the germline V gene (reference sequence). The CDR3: CASARQGGFSPLHF. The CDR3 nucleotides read TGTGCCAGCGCCAGGCAGGGGGGGTTTTCACCCCTCCACTTT.

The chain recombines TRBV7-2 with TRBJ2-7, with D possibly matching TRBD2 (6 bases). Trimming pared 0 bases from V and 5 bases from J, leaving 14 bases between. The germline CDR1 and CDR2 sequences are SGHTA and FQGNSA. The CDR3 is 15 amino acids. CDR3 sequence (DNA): TGTGCCAGCAGCTTAGCCGGGACTTACACCCACGAGCAGTACTTC. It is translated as CASSLAGTYTHEQYF.

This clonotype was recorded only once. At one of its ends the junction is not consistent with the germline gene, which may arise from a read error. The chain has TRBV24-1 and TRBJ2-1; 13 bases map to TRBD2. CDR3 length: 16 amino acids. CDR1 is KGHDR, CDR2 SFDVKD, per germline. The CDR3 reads CATSDPGTSGNNEQFF. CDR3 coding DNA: TGTGCTACCAGCGACCCCGGGACTAGCGGGAACAATGAGCAGTTCTTC.

The CDR3 nucleotides read TGTGCCAGCACCAGCGGGACAGCCAATTCACCCCTCCACTTT. Protein: CASTSGTANSPLHF. V gene TRBV5-5 combines with J gene TRBJ1-6; the match to TRBD1 covers 7 bases. J lost 7 bases, V lost 6 bases, and 7 bases had no gene match. CDR1 is SGHKS, CDR2 YYEKEE, per germline (reference sequence). The CDR3 totals 14 residues. The full variable domain, with the rest looked up from reference TRBV5-5 and TRBJ1-6, is DAGVTQSPTHLIKTRGQQVTLRCSPISGHKSVSWYQQVLGQGPQFIFQYYEKEERGRGNFPDRFSARQFPNYSSELNVNALLLGDSALYLCASTSGTANSPLHFGNGTRLTVT.

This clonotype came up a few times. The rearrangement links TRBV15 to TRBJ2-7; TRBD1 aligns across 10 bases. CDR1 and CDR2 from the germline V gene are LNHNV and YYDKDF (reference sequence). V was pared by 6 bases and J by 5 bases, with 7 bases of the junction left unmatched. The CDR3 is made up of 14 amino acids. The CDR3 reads CATRMDRGIHEQYF. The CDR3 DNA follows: TGTGCCACCAGAATGGACAGGGGGATTCACGAGCAGTACTTC.

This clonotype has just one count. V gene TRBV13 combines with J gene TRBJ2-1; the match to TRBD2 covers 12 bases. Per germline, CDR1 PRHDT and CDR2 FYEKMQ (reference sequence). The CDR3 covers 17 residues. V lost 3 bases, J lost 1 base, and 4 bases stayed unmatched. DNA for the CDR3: TGTGCCAGCAGCTTTACTAGCGGGAGGTCGTCCTACAATGAGCAGTTCTTC. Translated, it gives CASSFTSGRSSYNEQFF.

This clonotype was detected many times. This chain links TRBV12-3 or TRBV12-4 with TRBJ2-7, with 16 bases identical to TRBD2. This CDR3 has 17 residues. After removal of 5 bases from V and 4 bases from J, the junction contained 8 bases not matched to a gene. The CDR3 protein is CASSPGTSGGAGYEQYF. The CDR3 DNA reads TGTGCCAGCAGTCCCGGGACTAGCGGGGGGGCGGGGTACGAGCAGTACTTC.

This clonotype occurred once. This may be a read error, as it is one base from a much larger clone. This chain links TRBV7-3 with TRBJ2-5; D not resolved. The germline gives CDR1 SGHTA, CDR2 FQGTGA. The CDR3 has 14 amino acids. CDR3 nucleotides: TGTGCCAGCAGCTTAGATCCAGTCAGAGAGACCCGGTACTTC. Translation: CASSLDPVRETRYF.

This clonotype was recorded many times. Written as DNA, the CDR3 is TGTGCCACCAGTGACCAAGCAACGACCCAGTACTTC. Translation: CATSDQATTQYF. The J gene is TRBJ2-5, the V gene TRBV24-1, with no clear D. The CDR3 sequence is 12 residues long. Germline CDR1 reads KGHDR; CDR2 reads SFDVKD. V lost 4 bases and J lost 7, with 9 bases in between.

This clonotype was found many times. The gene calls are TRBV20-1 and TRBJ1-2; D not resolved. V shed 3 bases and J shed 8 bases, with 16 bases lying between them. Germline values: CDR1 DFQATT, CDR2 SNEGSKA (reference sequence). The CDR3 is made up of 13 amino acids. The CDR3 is CSASLVVELGYTF. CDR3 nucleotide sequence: TGCAGTGCTAGTCTTGTTGTCGAGCTGGGCTACACCTTC.

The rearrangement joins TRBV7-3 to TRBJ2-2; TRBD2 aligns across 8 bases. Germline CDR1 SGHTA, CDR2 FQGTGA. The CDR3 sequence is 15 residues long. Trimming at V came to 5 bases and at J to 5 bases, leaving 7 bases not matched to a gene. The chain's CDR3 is CASSPRGGTTGELFF. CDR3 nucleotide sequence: TGTGCCAGCAGCCCACGCGGGGGGACTACCGGGGAGCTGTTTTTT.

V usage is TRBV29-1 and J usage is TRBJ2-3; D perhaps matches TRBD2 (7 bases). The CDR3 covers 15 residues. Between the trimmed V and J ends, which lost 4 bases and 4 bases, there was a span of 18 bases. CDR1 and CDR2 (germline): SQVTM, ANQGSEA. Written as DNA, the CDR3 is TGCAGCGTTGCACGTGGGGGGGGCTTCGCAGATACGCAGTATTTT. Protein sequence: CSVARGGGFADTQYF.

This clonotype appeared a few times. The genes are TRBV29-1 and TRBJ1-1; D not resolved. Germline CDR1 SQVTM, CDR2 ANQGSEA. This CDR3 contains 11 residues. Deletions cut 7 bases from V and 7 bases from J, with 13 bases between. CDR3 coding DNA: TGCAGCGGCCGCGAAGGACTTGAAGCTTTCTTT. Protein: CSGREGLEAFF.

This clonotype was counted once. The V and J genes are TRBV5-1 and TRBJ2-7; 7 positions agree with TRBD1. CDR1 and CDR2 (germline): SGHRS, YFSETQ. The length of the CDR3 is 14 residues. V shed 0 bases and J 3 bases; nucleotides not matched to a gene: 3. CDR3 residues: CASSLEQGNYEQYF. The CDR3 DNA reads TGCGCCAGCAGCTTGGAACAGGGGAACTACGAGCAGTACTTC. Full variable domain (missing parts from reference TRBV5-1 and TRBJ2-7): KAGVTQTPRYLIKTRGQQVTLSCSPISGHRSVSWYQQTPGQGLQFLFEYFSETQRNKGNFPGRFSGRQFSNSRSEMNVSTLELGDSALYLCASSLEQGNYEQYFGPGTRLTVT.

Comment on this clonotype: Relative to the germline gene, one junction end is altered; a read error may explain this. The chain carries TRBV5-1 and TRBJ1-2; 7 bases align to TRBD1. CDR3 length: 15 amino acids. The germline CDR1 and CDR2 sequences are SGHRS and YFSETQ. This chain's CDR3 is CASSLDGTVHYGYTF. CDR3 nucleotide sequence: TGTGCCAGCAGCTTGGACGGGACAGTCCACTATGGCTACACCTTC.

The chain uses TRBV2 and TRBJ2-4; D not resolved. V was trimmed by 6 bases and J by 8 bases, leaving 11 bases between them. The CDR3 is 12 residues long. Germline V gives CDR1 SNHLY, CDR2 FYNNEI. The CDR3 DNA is TGTGCCAGCAGCCCCACCGTGGACATTCAGTACTTC. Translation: CASSPTVDIQYF.

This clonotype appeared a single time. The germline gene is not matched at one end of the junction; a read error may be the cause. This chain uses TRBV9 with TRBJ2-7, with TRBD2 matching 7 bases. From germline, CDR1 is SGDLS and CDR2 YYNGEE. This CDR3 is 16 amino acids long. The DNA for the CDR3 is TGCGCCAGCAGCCAAGGCGTGGGACCGGGAGGCTACGAGCAGTACTTC. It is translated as CASSQGVGPGGYEQYF.

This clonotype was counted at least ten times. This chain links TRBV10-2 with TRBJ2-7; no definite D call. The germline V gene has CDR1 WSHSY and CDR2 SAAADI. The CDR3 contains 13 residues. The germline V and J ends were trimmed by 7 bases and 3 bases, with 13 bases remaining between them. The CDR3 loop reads CASMGLQFYEQYF. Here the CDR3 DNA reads TGCGCCAGCATGGGGTTACAGTTCTACGAGCAGTACTTC.

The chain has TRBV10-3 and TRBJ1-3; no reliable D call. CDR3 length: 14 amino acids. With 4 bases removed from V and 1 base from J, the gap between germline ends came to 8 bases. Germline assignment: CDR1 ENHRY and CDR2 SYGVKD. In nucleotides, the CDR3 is TGTGCCATCAGTGGTTTGGGGTCTGGAAACACCATATATTTT. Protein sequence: CAISGLGSGNTIYF.